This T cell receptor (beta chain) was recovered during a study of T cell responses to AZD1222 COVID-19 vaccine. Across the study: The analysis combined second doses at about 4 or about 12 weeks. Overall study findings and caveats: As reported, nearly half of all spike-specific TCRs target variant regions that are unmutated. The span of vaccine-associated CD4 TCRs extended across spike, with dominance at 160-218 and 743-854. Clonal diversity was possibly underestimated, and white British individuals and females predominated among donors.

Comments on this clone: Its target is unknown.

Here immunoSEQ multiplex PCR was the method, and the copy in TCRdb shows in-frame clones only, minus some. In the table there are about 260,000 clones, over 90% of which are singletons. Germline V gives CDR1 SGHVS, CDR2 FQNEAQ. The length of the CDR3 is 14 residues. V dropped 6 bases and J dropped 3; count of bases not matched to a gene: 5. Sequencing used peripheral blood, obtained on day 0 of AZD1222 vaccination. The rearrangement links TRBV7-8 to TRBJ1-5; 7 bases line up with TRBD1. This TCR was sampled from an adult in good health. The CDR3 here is CASRRDRANQPQHF. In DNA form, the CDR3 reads TGTGCCAGCAGACGGGACAGAGCCAATCAGCCCCAGCATTTT.